This TCR beta chain derives from a study of blood T cell repertoires in COVID-19. Overall study context: Spain, Italy and the United States supplied samples that represented acute and convalescent COVID-19. T cells, B-cell-depleted T cells, or PBMCs provided the cDNA or gDNA that served as material.

CDR1 and CDR2 (germline): SGHRS, YFSETQ. Trimming removed 3 bases at V and 1 base at J, with 17 bases between. The CDR3 runs to 18 residues. In the study's own analysis: Amplification of reference gene primers provided the estimated nucleated cell counts. The assay was immunoSEQ multiplex PCR, and TCRdb's table has in-frame clones only and misses some. D and trimming were read from the DNA, whereas the V and J calls and clone size are those reported in that table. There are more than 200,000 clones in the sample; more than 70% occur only once, and 6% to 6.5% lies in the top ten. The Seattle patients joined while their infection was active and were tracked longitudinally afterward.

This TCR came from a woman in her 30s with COVID-19, enrolled during active disease. The J gene is TRBJ1-6, the V gene TRBV5-1; the D gene is possibly TRBD1 (5 bases). Input material: peripheral blood. The CDR3 loop reads CASSSGLPLRSYNSPLHF. DNA of the CDR3: TGCGCCAGCAGCTCGGGACTCCCTTTAAGGTCCTATAATTCACCCCTCCACTTT.